One sample yielded the 14 T cell receptor beta chains listed below, sequenced in a study of blood T cell repertoires in COVID-19. TCRdb keeps only in-frame clones here, not all; method: immunoSEQ multiplex PCR. The profile covers about 170,000 clones, with 65% to 90% appearing a single time and around 7% taken by the ten largest. Input material: peripheral blood. These receptor sequences come from a woman in her forties with COVID-19, enrolled during active disease.

This clone has only one observation. V is TRBV19 and J is TRBJ2-1; 10 positions agree with TRBD2. Per the germline V gene, CDR1 is LNHDA and CDR2 is SQIVND (reference sequence). The V and J ends lost 4 bases and 3 bases, in that order; junction bases with no gene match: 9. The CDR3 spans 17 residues. This CDR3 reads CASSTSPGTSVYNEQFF. In DNA, the CDR3 is TGTGCCAGTAGTACATCCCCCGGGACTAGCGTCTACAATGAGCAGTTCTTC.

This clone was seen more than once but under ten times. V and J are TRBV20-1 and TRBJ2-3, with D unclear. V was pared by 6 bases and J by 5 bases, with 9 bases between. This CDR3 is built from 11 residues. Germline V gene lookup returns CDR1 DFQATT and CDR2 SNEGSKA (reference sequence). The DNA for the CDR3 is TGCAGTGCGCAGTTTAAAGATACGCAGTATTTT. Protein: CSAQFKDTQYF.

The rearrangement joins TRBV12-1 to TRBJ1-1; the listed D gene, TRBD1, was not tested against the DNA. TRBV12-1 is an annotated pseudogene. The CDR3 runs to 15 residues. DNA for the CDR3: TGTGCCAGCAGCCTAAGGACAGGGGAGGACACTGAAGCTTTCTTT. This translates into CASSLRTGEDTEAFF.

V usage is TRBV19 and J usage is TRBJ1-6; 8 nucleotides align to TRBD1. CDR3 length: 13 amino acids. The germline gives CDR1 LNHDA, CDR2 SQIVND (reference sequence). The J segment lost 7 bases and the V segment lost 6 bases, leaving 2 bases of the junction unmatched. The DNA of the CDR3 is TGTGCCAGTAGGGGGACAGGAAATTCACCCCTCCACTTT. Amino acid sequence: CASRGTGNSPLHF.

This sequence joins TRBV15 and TRBJ2-2, with D uncertain. Per the germline V gene, CDR1 is LNHNV and CDR2 is YYDKDF (reference sequence). This CDR3 has 15 residues. V lost 0 bases to trimming and J lost 4 bases, with 9 bases between them. CDR3 amino acids: CATSREQLFTGELFF. CDR3 bases: TGTGCCACCAGCAGAGAACAGCTTTTCACCGGGGAGCTGTTTTTT.

The chain has TRBV19 and TRBJ2-2; 8 nucleotides align to TRBD2. The CDR3 has 17 residues. Germline CDR1 reads LNHDA; CDR2 reads SQIVND (reference sequence). J gave up 7 bases and V 4 bases, and 14 bases lay outside the gene matches. The CDR3 protein is CASSSTGSGSSNGELFF. CDR3 bases: TGTGCCAGTAGTAGCACCGGGAGCGGGAGTTCGAACGGGGAGCTGTTTTTT.

The table lists this clone with a count of one. The rearrangement joins TRBV19 to TRBJ2-3; 10 positions match TRBD2. CDR3 length equals 14 residues. Per germline, CDR1 LNHDA and CDR2 SQIVND (reference sequence). V was pared by 7 bases and J by 2 bases, with 3 bases of the junction left unmatched. The CDR3 nucleotides are TGTGCCAGTAATAGCGGGGGGAACACAGATACGCAGTATTTT. The encoded protein is CASNSGGNTDTQYF.

The chain recombines TRBV15 with TRBJ2-6, with TRBD1 matching over 7 bases. Germline V gene lookup returns CDR1 LNHNV and CDR2 YYDKDF (reference sequence). Trimming cost V 5 bases and J 0 bases; bases outside gene matches: 16. This CDR3 is built from 20 residues. This CDR3 is CATSPAGLRGPSSGANVLTF. As DNA, the CDR3 is TGTGCCACCAGCCCAGCCGGTTTGAGGGGGCCCAGCTCTGGGGCCAACGTCCTGACTTTC. Full variable domain (outside the CDR3, taken from reference TRBV15 and TRBJ2-6): DAMVIQNPRYQVTQFGKPVTLSCSQTLNHNVMYWYQQKSSQAPKLLFHYYDKDFNNEADTPDNFQSRRPNTSFCFLDIRSPGLGDTAMYLCATSPAGLRGPSSGANVLTFGAGSRLTVL.

The chain recombines TRBV2 with TRBJ2-1, with D possibly being TRBD2 (7 bases). This CDR3 has 15 amino acids. Deletions cut 2 bases from V and 9 bases from J, with 17 bases between. Germline values: CDR1 SNHLY, CDR2 FYNNEI. The CDR3 sequence: CASSEKGGWQGEQFF. The CDR3 DNA reads TGTGCCAGCAGTGAAAAGGGGGGGTGGCAGGGTGAGCAGTTCTTC.

Regarding this clone: Other DNA variants within this sample encode the same CDR3. V and J are TRBV19 and TRBJ2-3; 14 bases are shared with TRBD2. The CDR3 sequence is 16 residues long. Germline trimming cut 4 bases from V and 1 base from J; bases unmatched to any gene: 1. CDR1 is LNHDA, CDR2 SQIVND, per germline (reference sequence). The chain's CDR3 is CASSTGLAGGTDTQYF. The CDR3 nucleotides read TGTGCCAGTAGTACGGGACTAGCGGGGGGCACAGATACGCAGTATTTT.

This chain connects TRBV7-3 to TRBJ2-1, with TRBD2 identical over 9 bases. This CDR3 is built from 17 residues. V shed 2 bases, J shed 7 bases, and the junction held 12 bases outside the gene matches. Germline CDR1 reads SGHTA; CDR2 reads FQGTGA. CDR3 in DNA: TGTGCCAGCAGCTTATACCCCTTAGCGGGAGTTGTTAATGAGCAGTTCTTC. Translating it yields CASSLYPLAGVVNEQFF.

The chain employs TRBV30 and TRBJ2-1; TRBD2 matches at 12 bases. The CDR3 runs 16 residues. V lost 2 bases, J lost 9 bases, and 11 bases stayed unmatched. Germline V gene sequence: CDR1 GTSNPN, CDR2 SVGIG (reference sequence). In DNA form, the CDR3 reads TGTGCCTGGAGTCCGACTAGCGGGGGCTCCGGGGGTGAGCAGTTCTTC. It is translated as CAWSPTSGGSGGEQFF.

V and J are TRBV14 and TRBJ2-7, with TRBD2 matching over 8 bases. The CDR3 loop spans 14 amino acids. Trimming removed 1 base from V and 6 bases from J; junction bases left unmatched: 5. Germline-derived CDR1 and CDR2 are SGHDN and FVKESK. The CDR3: CASSQVGLGFEQYF. The CDR3 region has the DNA TGTGCCAGCAGCCAAGTGGGACTAGGCTTCGAGCAGTACTTC.

The genes are TRBV18 and TRBJ2-7; TRBD2 might be the D (6 bases). This CDR3 has 14 amino acids. Germline CDR1 reads KGHSH; CDR2 reads LQKENI. V was cut by 2 bases and J by 1 base, with 9 bases left in between. This CDR3 is CASSPAGPSYEQYF. In DNA, the CDR3 is TGTGCCAGCTCACCAGCGGGACCTTCCTACGAGCAGTACTTC.